This TCR beta chain was sequenced for a study of early T cells in non-severe SARS-CoV-2 infection (dated by TCRdb to about 2021). At the level of the whole study: Bulk RNA from unsorted whole blood was used for TCR sequencing, so alpha and beta chains could not be paired. Study-level results and caveats: Matching against VDJdb was skewed toward anti-spike CD8 responses, likely underestimated virus-specific expansions, and missed private and CD4 specificities.

Receptor libraries were prepared by 5' RACE. The reads were generated on a NextSeq 500. Unique molecular identifiers were attached to individual cDNA molecules in the TCR library protocol so that sequencing error and PCR bias could be corrected. Sequencing covered both TCR alpha and beta chains, and within each sample the abundances of alpha and beta sequences were tightly co-correlated. Processing in the source paper ran as follows. Decombinator V4 was used to annotate TCR sequences for V gene, J gene and CDR3. Expanded TCRs were defined as changing significantly between any two time points under a Poisson model with p below 0.0001. TCR abundances were normalised to the total number of TCRs sequenced per sample and were expressed as counts per million. TRAV1-2 paired with TRAJ12, TRAJ20 or TRAJ33 defined MAIT TCRs, while TRAV10 paired with TRAJ18 defined iNKT TCRs. VDJdb, accessed on 1 November 2021, was searched for TCRs annotated for CMV, EBV and SARS-CoV-2, and TCRs annotated for more than one antigen were excluded. The public reads were reprocessed in TCRdb via fastp at Q25 and MiXCR, keeping in-frame beta chains. Under each unique CDR3 protein, matching rows form one entry showing the most common genes and DNA. TCRdb, rather than the study authors, made the V and J calls. Within this sample are 25,000 to 30,000 distinct CDR3 sequences, with about 4.5% of them counted one time only. 6% to 6.5% of the sample belongs to the ten largest clones.

V and J are truncated by 4 bases and 0 bases respectively, leaving an intervening sequence of 6 bases. The CDR3 has 13 amino acids, counting the end cysteine and phenylalanine. Of all the DNA, just the CDR3 is kept, 39 bases in frame from base 1. The germline V gene encodes CDR1 ENHRY and CDR2 SYGVKD. A word on this clonotype: Its antigen is not yet known. Within one base of it there is no much larger clone, and no base qualities were kept.

The study was a case-control design nested within a healthcare worker cohort in London, UK, with weekly nasopharyngeal swab PCR tests and blood sampling. Healthcare workers were recruited between 23 and 31 March 2020, during the week of the UK lockdown, and were followed weekly for up to about 15 weeks. The receptor comes from an adult who was a healthcare worker with PCR-confirmed SARS-CoV-2 infection or an uninfected control (not recorded which). The chain is made from TRBV10-3 and TRBJ1-1; there is no confident call for the D gene. Sequencing was done on a sample of whole blood. The CDR3 in this case is CAISATLNTEAFF. In nucleotides, the sequence is TGTGCCATCAGTGCGACACTGAACACTGAAGCTTTCTTT.